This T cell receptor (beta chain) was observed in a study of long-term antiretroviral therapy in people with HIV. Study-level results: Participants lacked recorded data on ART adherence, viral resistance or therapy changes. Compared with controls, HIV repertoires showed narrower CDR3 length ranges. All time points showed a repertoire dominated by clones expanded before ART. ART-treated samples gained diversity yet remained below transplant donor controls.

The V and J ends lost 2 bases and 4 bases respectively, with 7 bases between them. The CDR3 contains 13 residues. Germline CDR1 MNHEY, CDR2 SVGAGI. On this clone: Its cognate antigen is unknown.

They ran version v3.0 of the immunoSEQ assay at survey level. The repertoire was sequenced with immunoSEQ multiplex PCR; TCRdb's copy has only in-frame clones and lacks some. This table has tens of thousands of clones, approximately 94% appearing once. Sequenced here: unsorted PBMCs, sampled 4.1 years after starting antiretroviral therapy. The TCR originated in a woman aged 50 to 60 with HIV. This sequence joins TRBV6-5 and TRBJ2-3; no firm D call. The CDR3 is CASSYRFADTQYF. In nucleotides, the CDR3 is TGTGCCAGCAGTTACCGATTCGCAGATACGCAGTATTTT.